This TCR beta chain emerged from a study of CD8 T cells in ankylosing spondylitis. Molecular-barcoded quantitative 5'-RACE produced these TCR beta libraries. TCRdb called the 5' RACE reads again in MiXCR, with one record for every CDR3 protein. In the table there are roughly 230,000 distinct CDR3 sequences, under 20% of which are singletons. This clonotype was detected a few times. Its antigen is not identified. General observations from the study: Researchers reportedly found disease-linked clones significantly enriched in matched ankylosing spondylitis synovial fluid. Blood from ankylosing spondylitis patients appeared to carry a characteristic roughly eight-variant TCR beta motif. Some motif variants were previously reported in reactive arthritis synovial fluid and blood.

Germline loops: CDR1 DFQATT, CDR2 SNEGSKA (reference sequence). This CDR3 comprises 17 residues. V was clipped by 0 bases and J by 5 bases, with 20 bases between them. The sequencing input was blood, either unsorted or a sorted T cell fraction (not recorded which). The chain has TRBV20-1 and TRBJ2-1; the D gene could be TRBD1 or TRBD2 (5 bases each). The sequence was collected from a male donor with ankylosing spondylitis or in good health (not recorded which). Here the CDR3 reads CSARETGRGVEDNEQFF. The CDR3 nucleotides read TGCAGTGCTAGAGAAACGGGTAGAGGGGTTGAGGACAATGAGCAGTTCTTC.